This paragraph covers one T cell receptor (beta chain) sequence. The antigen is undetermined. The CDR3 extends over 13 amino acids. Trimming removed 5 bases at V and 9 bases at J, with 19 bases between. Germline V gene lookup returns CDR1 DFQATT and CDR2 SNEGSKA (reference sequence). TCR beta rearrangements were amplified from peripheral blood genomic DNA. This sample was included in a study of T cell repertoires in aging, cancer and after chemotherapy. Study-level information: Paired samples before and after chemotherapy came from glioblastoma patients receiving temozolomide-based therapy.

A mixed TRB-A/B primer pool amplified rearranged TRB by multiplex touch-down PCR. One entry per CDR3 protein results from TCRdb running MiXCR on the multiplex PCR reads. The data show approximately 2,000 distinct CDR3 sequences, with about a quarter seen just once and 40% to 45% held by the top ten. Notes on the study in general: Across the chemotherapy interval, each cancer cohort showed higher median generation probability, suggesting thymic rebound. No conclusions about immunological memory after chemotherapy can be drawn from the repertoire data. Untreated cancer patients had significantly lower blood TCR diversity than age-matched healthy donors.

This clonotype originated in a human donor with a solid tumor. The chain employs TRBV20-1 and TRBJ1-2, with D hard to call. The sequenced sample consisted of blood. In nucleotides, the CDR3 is TGCAGTGCTGAGCATAGAGAATCAAGGAGCTACACCTTC. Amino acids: CSAEHRESRSYTF.